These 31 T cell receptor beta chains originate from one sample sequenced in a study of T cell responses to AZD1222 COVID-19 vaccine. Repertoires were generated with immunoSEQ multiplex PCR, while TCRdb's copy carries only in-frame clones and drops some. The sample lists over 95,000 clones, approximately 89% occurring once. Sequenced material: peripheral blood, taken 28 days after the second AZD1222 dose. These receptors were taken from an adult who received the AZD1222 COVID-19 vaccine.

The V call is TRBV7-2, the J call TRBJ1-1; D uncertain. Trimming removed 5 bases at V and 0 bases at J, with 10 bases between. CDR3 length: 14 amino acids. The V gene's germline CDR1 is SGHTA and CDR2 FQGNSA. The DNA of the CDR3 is TGTGCCAGCAGCATCCGCCCCATGAACACTGAAGCTTTCTTT. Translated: CASSIRPMNTEAFF.

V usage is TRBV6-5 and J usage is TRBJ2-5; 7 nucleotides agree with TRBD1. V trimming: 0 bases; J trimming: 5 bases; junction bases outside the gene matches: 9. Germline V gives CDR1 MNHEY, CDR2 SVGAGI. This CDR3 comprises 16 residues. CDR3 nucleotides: TGTGCCAGCAGTTACTCGAGGACAGGAGATAAGGAGACCCAGTACTTC. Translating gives CASSYSRTGDKETQYF.

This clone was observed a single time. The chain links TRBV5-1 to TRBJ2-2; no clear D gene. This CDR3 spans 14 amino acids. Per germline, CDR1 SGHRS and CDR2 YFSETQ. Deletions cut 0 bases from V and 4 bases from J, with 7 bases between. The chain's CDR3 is CASSLALTTGELFF. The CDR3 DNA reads TGCGCCAGCAGCTTGGCTTTAACCACCGGGGAGCTGTTTTTT.

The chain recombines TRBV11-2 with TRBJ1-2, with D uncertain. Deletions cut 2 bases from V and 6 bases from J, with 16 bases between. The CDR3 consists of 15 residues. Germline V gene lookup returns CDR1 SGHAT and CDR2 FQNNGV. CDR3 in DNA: TGTGCCAGCAGCTTAAGATCCCGGATAGCTGATGGCTACACCTTC. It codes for CASSLRSRIADGYTF.

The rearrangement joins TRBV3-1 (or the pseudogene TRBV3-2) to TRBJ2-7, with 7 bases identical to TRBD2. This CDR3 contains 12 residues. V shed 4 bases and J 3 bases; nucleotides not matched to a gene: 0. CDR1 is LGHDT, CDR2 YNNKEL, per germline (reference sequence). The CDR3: CASSRGGYEQYF. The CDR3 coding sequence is TGTGCCAGCAGCCGCGGGGGCTACGAGCAGTACTTC.

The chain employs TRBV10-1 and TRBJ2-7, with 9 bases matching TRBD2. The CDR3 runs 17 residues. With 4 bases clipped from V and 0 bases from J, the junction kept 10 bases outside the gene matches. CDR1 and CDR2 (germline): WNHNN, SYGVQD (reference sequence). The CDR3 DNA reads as TGCGCCAGCAGTGGAAAGGGACTAGCACCGAGCTCCTACGAGCAGTACTTC. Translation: CASSGKGLAPSSYEQYF.

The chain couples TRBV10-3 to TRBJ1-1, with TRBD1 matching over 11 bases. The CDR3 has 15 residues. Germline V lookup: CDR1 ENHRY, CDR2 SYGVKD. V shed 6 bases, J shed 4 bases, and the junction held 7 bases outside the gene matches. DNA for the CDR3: TGTGCCATCAGGGACAGGGGGCGGTTGAGCACTGAAGCTTTCTTT. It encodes CAIRDRGRLSTEAFF.

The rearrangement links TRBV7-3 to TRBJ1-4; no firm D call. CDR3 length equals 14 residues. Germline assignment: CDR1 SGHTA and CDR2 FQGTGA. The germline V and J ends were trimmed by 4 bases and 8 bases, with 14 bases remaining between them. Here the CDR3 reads CASSSDDNAEKLFF. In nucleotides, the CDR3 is TGTGCCAGCAGCTCCGACGACAACGCCGAAAAACTGTTTTTT. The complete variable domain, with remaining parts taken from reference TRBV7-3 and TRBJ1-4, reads GAGVSQTPSNKVTEKGKYVELRCDPISGHTALYWYRQSLGQGPEFLIYFQGTGAADDSGLPNDRFFAVRPEGSVSTLKIQRTERGDSAVYLCASSSDDNAEKLFFGSGTQLSVL.

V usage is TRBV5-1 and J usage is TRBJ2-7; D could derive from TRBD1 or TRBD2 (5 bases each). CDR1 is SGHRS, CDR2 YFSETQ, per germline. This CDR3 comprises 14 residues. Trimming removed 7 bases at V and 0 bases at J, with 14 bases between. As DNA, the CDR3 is TGCGCCAGCGAGAGGGGTCCGAGCTCCTACGAGCAGTACTTC. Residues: CASERGPSSYEQYF.

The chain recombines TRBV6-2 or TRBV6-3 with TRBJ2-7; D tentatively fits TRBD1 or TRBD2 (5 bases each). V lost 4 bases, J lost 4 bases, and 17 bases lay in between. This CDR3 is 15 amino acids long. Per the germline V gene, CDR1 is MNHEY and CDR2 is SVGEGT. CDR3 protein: CASSSGTVSGYEQYF. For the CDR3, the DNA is TGTGCCAGCAGTTCCGGGACGGTTTCGGGTTACGAGCAGTACTTC.

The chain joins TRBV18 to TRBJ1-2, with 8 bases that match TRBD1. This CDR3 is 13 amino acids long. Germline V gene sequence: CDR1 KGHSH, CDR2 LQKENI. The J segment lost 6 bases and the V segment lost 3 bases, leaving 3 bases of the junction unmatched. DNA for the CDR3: TGTGCCAGCTCACCCACAGGGGGAGATGGCTACACCTTC. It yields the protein CASSPTGGDGYTF.

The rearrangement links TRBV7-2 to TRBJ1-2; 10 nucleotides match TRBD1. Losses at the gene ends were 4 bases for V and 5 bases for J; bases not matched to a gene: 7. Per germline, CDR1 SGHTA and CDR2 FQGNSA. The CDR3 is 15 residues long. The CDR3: CASSSGQGGSYGYTF. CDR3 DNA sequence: TGTGCCAGCAGCTCTGGACAGGGGGGATCATATGGCTACACCTTC.

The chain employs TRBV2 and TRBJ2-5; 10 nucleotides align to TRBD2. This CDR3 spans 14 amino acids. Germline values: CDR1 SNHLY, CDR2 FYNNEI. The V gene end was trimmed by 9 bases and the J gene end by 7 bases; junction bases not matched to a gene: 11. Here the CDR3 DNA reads TGTGCCAGACAGGGGCTAGCGGGGGTGGTGACCCAGTACTTC. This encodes CARQGLAGVVTQYF.

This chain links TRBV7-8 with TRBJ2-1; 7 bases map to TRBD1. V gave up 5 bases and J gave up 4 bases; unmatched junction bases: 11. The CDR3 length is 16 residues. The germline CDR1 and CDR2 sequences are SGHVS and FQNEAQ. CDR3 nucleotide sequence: TGTGCCAGCAGCACCCAGAGGACAGGAGGATACAATGAGCAGTTCTTC. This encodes CASSTQRTGGYNEQFF.

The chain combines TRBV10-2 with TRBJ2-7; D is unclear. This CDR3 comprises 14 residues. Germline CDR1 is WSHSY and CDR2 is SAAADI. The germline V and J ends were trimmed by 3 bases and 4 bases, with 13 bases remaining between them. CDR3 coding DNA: TGCGCCAGCAGTGACCCACAGAACCAATACGAGCAGTACTTC. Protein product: CASSDPQNQYEQYF.

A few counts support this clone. CDR3 in DNA: TGTGCCAGCAGTTTAGGGGGACAGGGGAACATTCAGTACTTC. This translates into CASSLGGQGNIQYF. V gene TRBV27 combines with J gene TRBJ2-4; 10 bases fit TRBD1. With 2 bases clipped from V and 7 bases from J, the junction kept 2 bases outside the gene matches. Per the germline V gene, CDR1 is MNHEY and CDR2 is SMNVEV (reference sequence). This CDR3 has 14 amino acids.

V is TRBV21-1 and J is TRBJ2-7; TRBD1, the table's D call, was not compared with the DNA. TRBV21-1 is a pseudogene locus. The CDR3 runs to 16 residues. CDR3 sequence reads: CASSKGAANTSYEQYF. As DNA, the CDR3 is TGTGCCAGCAGCAAAGGGGCAGCCAACACCTCCTACGAGCAGTACTTC.

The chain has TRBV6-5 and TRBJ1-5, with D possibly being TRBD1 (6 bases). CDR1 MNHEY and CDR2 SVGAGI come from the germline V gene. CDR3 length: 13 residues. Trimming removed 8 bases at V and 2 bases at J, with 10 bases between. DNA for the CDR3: TGTGCCAGCGGGGCAGGGGGCAATCAGCCCCAGCATTTT. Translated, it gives CASGAGGNQPQHF.

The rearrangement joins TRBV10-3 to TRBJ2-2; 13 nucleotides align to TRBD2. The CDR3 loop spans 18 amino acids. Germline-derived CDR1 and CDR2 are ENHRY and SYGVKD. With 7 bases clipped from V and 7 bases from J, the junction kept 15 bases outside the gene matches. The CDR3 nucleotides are TGTGCCATCAACACCCGTCCCACTAGCGGGGGGGCGGGCGGGGAGCTGTTTTTT. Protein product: CAINTRPTSGGAGGELFF.

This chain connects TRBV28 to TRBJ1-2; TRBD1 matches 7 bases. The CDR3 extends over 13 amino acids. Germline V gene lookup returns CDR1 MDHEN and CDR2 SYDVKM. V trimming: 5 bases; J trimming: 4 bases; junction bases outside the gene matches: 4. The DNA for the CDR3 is TGTGCCAGCAGTAGGGGGCAGATCTATGGCTACACCTTC. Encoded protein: CASSRGQIYGYTF.

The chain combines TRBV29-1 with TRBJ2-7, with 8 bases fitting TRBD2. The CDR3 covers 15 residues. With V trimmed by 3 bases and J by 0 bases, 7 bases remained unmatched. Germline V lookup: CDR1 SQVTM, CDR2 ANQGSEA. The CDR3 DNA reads TGCAGCGTTGAGCGGGGCGGGGGGAACTCCTACGAGCAGTACTTC. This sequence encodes CSVERGGGNSYEQYF.

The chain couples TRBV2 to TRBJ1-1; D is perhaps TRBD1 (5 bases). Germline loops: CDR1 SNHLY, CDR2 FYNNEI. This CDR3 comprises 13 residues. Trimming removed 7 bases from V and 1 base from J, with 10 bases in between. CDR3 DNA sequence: TGTGCCAGCACCGGGACGGAGAACACTGAAGCTTTCTTT. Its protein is CASTGTENTEAFF. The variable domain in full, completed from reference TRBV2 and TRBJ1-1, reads EPEVTQTPSHQVTQMGQEVILRCVPISNHLYFYWYRQILGQKVEFLVSFYNNEISEKSEIFDDQFSVERPDGSNFTLKIRSTKLEDSAMYFCASTGTENTEAFFGQGTRLTVV.

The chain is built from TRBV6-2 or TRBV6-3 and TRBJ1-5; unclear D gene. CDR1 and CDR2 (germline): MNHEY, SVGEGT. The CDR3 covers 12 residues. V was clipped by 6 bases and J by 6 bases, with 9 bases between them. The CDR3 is CASSPPSQPQHF. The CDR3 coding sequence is TGTGCCAGCAGCCCCCCCAGTCAGCCCCAGCATTTT.

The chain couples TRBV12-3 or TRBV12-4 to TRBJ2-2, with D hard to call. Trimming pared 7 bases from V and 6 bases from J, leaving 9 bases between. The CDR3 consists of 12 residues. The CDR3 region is CASTPAPGELFF. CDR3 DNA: TGTGCCAGCACCCCTGCTCCCGGGGAGCTGTTTTTT.

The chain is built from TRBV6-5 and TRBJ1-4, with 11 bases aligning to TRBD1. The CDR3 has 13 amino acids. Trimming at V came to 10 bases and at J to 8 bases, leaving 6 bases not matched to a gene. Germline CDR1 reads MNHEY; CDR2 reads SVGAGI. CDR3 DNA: TGTGCCAATCAGGGACAGGGGGGAGAAAAACTGTTTTTT. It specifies CANQGQGGEKLFF.

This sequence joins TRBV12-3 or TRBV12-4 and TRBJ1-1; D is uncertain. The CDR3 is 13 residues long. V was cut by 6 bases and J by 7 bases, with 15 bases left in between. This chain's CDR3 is CASRPQRAVEAFF. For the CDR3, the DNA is TGTGCCAGCAGACCTCAGCGGGCGGTTGAAGCTTTCTTT.

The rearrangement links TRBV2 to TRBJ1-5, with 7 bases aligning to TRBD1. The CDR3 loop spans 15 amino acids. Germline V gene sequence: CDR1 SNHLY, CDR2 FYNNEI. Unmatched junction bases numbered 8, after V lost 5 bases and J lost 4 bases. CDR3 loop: CASSLQGTENQPQHF. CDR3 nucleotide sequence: TGTGCCAGCAGTCTACAGGGGACTGAGAATCAGCCCCAGCATTTT.

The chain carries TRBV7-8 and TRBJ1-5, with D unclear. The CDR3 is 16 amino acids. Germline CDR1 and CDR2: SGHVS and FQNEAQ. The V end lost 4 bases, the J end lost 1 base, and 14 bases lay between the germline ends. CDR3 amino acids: CASSSGIVLSNQPQHF. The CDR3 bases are TGTGCCAGCAGCTCTGGAATAGTTTTAAGCAATCAGCCCCAGCATTTT.

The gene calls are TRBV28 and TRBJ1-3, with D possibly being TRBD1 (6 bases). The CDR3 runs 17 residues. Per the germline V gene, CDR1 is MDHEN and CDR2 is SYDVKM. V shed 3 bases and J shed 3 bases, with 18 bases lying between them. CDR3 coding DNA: TGTGCCAGCAGTTTCCCGTCCGGGACAAGGGATGGAAACACCATATATTTT. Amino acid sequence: CASSFPSGTRDGNTIYF.

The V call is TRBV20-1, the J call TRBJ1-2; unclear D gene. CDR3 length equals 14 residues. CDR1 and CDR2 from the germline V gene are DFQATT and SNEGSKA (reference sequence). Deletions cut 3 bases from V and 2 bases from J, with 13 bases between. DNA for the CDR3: TGCAGTGCTAGTCATTCCGGGGAAAACTATGGCTACACCTTC. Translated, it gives CSASHSGENYGYTF.

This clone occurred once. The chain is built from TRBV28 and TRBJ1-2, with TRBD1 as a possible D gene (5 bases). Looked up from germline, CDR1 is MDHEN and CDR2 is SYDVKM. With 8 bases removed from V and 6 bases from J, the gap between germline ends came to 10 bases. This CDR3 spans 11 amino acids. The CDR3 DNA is TGTGCCAGCGGGACGCGCAATGGCTACACCTTC. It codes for CASGTRNGYTF.